The rows below give T cell receptor beta chains drawn from one sample of a study of graft-versus-host responses after intestinal transplantation. Libraries were prepared by immunoSEQ multiplex PCR; TCRdb keeps only in-frame clonotypes and omits some of them. This table holds tens of thousands of clones, around 90% found once. Their specific antigens are unknown. Source: unstimulated CD4+ T cells sorted from spleen or lymph node cells, taken before intestinal transplant. These receptors all come from a human donor who received an intestinal transplant. Both conserved end residues are part of each CDR3. The size field is filled for only some rows; it gives once, few, many or a size class.

J gene: TRBJ1-6
CDR3 length: 17
clone size: once
V gene: TRBV6-4
CDR3 protein: CASSGGGASSYNSPLHF

J gene: TRBJ2-5
CDR3 length: 13
clone size: .
V gene: TRBV5-1
CDR3 protein: CASSRQLGETQYF

J gene: TRBJ1-2
CDR3 length: 13
clone size: few
V gene: TRBV6-1
CDR3 protein: CASSEGAGFGYTF

J gene: TRBJ2-3
CDR3 length: 12
clone size: .
V gene: TRBV6-1
CDR3 protein: CASKGSTDTQYF

J gene: TRBJ1-1
CDR3 length: 18
clone size: few
V gene: TRBV6-1
CDR3 protein: CASSEAVGAGGFNTEAFF

J gene: TRBJ1-2
CDR3 length: 14
clone size: once
V gene: TRBV19
CDR3 protein: CASSIGTGGRAYTF

J gene: TRBJ2-3
CDR3 length: 13
clone size: .
V gene: TRBV5-8
CDR3 protein: CASSLSSTDTQYF

J gene: TRBJ1-6
CDR3 length: 15
clone size: .
V gene: TRBV7-2
CDR3 protein: CASSLLDRGDSPLHF

J gene: TRBJ2-3
CDR3 length: 14
clone size: .
V gene: TRBV6-1
CDR3 protein: CATRDRGRTDTQYF

J gene: TRBJ1-6
CDR3 length: 15
clone size: .
V gene: TRBV5-1
CDR3 protein: CASSLGPGQNSPLHF

J gene: TRBJ1-3
CDR3 length: 17
clone size: .
V gene: TRBV14
CDR3 protein: CASSQHLGTGTGNTIYF

J gene: TRBJ1-6
CDR3 length: 14
clone size: .
V gene: TRBV10-2
CDR3 protein: CASSPGQGGSPLHF

J gene: TRBJ1-2
CDR3 length: 15
clone size: .
V gene: TRBV28
CDR3 protein: CASTSGTGFNYGYTF

J gene: TRBJ1-1
CDR3 length: 16
clone size: .
V gene: TRBV29-1
CDR3 protein: CSVVGPRGQTNTEAFF

J gene: TRBJ2-5
CDR3 length: 13
clone size: .
V gene: TRBV27
CDR3 protein: CASKRGLQETQYF

J gene: TRBJ2-3
CDR3 length: 16
clone size: .
V gene: TRBV7-3
CDR3 protein: CASSFRLAGGTDTQYF

J gene: TRBJ2-5
CDR3 length: 13
clone size: .
V gene: TRBV5-1
CDR3 protein: CASRYSQQETQYF

J gene: TRBJ1-2
CDR3 length: 15
clone size: .
V gene: TRBV18
CDR3 protein: CASSPPDRDSYGYTF

J gene: TRBJ1-3
CDR3 length: 13
clone size: .
V gene: TRBV28
CDR3 protein: CASRRGSGNTIYF

J gene: TRBJ2-1
CDR3 length: 13
clone size: once
V gene: TRBV5-1
CDR3 protein: CASSPTSGVEQFF

J gene: TRBJ2-6
CDR3 length: 15
clone size: .
V gene: TRBV9
CDR3 protein: CASSVGGSGANVLTF

J gene: TRBJ1-2
CDR3 length: 15
clone size: .
V gene: TRBV6-1
CDR3 protein: CATTGVGAPTYGYTF

J gene: TRBJ1-1
CDR3 length: 15
clone size: .
V gene: TRBV10-3
CDR3 protein: CAISESDRGNTEAFF

J gene: TRBJ1-3
CDR3 length: 14
clone size: once
V gene: TRBV5-6
CDR3 protein: CASSWPGSGNTIYF

J gene: TRBJ1-4
CDR3 length: 14
clone size: .
V gene: TRBV6-1
CDR3 protein: CASHPGSTNEKLFF

J gene: TRBJ1-2
CDR3 length: 15
clone size: .
V gene: TRBV6-1
CDR3 protein: CASSDQGQSPYGYTF

J gene: TRBJ2-2
CDR3 length: 19
clone size: .
V gene: TRBV29-1
CDR3 protein: CSVPAGPGQGVPNTGELFF

J gene: TRBJ1-4
CDR3 length: 14
clone size: few
V gene: TRBV6-5
CDR3 protein: CASRPTGSNEKLFF

J gene: TRBJ2-5
CDR3 length: 13
clone size: .
V gene: TRBV11-2
CDR3 protein: CASAPGTGGEQYF

J gene: TRBJ1-1
CDR3 length: 15
clone size: .
V gene: TRBV7-3
CDR3 protein: CASSPQTGVNTEAFF

J gene: TRBJ1-1
CDR3 length: 15
clone size: .
V gene: TRBV27
CDR3 protein: CASSPWTGGTGGAFF

J gene: TRBJ1-1
CDR3 length: 13
clone size: once
V gene: TRBV14
CDR3 protein: CASSPGHDAEAFF

J gene: TRBJ1-5
CDR3 length: 16
clone size: .
V gene: TRBV9
CDR3 protein: CASSGGQGAMSQPQHF

J gene: TRBJ1-6
CDR3 length: 14
clone size: .
V gene: TRBV6-5
CDR3 protein: CASSYVSGNSPLHF

J gene: TRBJ1-5
CDR3 length: 14
clone size: .
V gene: TRBV7-9
CDR3 protein: CASSPGGGGGPQHF

J gene: TRBJ1-1
CDR3 length: 10
clone size: .
V gene: TRBV6-4
CDR3 protein: CASRLFEAFF

J gene: TRBJ1-2
CDR3 length: 12
clone size: .
V gene: TRBV19
CDR3 protein: CASSVADYGYTF

J gene: TRBJ2-7
CDR3 length: 16
clone size: .
V gene: TRBV5-4
CDR3 protein: CASSQGTSGGIYEQYF

J gene: TRBJ1-5
CDR3 length: 13
clone size: few
V gene: TRBV6-1
CDR3 protein: CATWGTAVGPQHF

J gene: TRBJ2-1
CDR3 length: 13
clone size: .
V gene: TRBV5-1
CDR3 protein: CASSIGGYNEQFF

J gene: TRBJ1-4
CDR3 length: 17
clone size: .
V gene: TRBV18
CDR3 protein: CASSPLDPGQGHEKLFF

J gene: TRBJ1-1
CDR3 length: 12
clone size: .
V gene: TRBV11-2
CDR3 protein: CASTTRGTEAFF